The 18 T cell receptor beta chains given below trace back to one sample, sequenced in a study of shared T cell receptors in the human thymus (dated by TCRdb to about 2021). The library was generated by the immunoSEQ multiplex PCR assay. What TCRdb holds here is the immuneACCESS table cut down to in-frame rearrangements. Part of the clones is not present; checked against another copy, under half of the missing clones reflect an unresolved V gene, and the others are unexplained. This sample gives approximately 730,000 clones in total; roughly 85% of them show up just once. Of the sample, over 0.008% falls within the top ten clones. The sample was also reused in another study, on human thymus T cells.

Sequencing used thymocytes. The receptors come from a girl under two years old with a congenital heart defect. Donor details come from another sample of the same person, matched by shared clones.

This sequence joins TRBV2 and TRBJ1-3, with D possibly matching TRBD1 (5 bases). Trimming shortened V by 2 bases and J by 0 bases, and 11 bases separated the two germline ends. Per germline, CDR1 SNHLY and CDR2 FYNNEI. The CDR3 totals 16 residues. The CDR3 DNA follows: TGTGCCAGCAGTGAATGGGGCAGCCACTCTGGAAACACCATATATTTT. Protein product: CASSEWGSHSGNTIYF.

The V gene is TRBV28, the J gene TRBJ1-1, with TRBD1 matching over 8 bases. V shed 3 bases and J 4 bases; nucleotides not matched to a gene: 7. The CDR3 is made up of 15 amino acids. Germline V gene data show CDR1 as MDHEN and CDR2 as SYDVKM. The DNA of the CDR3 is TGTGCCAGCAGTTTTGGGACAGGCTGGTCCACTGAAGCTTTCTTT. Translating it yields CASSFGTGWSTEAFF.

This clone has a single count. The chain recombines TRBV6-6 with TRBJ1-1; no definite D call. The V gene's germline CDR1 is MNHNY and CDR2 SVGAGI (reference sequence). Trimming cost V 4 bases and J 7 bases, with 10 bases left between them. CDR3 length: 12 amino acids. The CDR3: CASSSPGLEAFF. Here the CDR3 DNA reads TGTGCCAGCAGTTCCCCGGGTCTTGAAGCTTTCTTT.

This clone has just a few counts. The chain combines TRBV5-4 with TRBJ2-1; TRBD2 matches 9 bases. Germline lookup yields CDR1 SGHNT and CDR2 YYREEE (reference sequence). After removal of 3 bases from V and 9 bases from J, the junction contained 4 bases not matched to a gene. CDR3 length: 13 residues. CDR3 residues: CASSSGLACEQFF. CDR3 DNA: TGTGCCAGCAGCTCAGGACTAGCGTGTGAGCAGTTCTTC.

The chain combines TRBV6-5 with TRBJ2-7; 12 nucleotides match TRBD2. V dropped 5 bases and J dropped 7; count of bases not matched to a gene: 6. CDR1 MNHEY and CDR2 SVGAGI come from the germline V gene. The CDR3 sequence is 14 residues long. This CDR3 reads CASSLLAGGREQYF. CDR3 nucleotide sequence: TGTGCCAGCAGTCTCCTAGCGGGGGGGAGGGAGCAGTACTTC.

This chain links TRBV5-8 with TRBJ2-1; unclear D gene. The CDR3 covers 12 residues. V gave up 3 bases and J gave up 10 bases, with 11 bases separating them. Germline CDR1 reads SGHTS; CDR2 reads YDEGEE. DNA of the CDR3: TGTGCCAGCAGCTCGAATCTCAGGGAGCAGTTCTTC. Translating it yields CASSSNLREQFF.

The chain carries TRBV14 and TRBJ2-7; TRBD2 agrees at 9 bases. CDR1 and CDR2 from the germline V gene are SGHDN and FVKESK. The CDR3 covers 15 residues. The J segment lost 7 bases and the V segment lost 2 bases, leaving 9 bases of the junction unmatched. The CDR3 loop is CASSQFSGGQWEQYF. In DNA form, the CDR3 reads TGTGCCAGCAGCCAATTTAGCGGGGGCCAGTGGGAGCAGTACTTC.

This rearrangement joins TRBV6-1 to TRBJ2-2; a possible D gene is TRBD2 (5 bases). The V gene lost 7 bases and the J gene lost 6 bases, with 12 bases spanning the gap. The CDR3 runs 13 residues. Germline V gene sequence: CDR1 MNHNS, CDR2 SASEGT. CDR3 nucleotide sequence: TGTGCCAGCACCCGTGGAGGCCCCGGGGAGCTGTTTTTT. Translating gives CASTRGGPGELFF.

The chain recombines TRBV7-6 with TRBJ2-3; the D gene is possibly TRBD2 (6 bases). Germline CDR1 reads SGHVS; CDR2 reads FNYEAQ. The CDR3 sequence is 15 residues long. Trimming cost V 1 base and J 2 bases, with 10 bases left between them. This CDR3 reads CASSLGAGNTDTQYF. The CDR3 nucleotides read TGTGCCAGCAGCTTAGGCGCGGGGAACACAGATACGCAGTATTTT.

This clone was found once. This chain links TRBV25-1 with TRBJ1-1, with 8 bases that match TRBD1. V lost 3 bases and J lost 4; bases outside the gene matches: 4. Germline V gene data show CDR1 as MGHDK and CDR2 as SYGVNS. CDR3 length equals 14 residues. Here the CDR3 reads CASSDDRGGTEAFF. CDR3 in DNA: TGTGCCAGCAGTGATGACAGGGGAGGCACTGAAGCTTTCTTT.

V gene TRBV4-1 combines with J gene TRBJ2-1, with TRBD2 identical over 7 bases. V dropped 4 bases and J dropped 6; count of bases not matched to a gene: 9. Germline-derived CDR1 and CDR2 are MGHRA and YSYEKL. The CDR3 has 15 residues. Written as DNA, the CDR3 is TGCGCCAGCAGCCGAGGACTAGGGCCCCCCAATGAGCAGTTCTTC. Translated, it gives CASSRGLGPPNEQFF.

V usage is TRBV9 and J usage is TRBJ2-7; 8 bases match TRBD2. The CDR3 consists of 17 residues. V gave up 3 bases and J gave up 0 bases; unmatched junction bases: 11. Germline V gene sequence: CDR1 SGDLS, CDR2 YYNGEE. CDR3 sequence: CASSAALTSAGSYEQYF. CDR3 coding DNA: TGTGCCAGCAGCGCCGCCCTGACTAGCGCGGGCTCCTACGAGCAGTACTTC.

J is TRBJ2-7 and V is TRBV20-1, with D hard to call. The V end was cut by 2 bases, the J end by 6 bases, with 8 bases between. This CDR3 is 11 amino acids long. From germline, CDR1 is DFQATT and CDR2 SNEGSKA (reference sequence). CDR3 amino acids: CSARPPGEQYF. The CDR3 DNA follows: TGCAGTGCTAGACCCCCAGGCGAGCAGTACTTC.

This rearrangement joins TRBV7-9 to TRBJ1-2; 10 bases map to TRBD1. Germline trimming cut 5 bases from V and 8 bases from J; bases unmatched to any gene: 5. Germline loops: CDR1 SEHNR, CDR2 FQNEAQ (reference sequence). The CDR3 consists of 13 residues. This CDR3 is CASSGTGVWGYTF. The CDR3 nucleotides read TGTGCCAGCAGCGGGACAGGGGTATGGGGCTACACCTTC.

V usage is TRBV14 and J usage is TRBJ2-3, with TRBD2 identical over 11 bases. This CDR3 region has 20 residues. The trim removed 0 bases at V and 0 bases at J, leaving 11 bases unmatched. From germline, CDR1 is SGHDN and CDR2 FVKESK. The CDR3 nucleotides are TGTGCCAGCAGCCAAGATGTCCCGGCTAGCGGGGGGACCAGCACAGATACGCAGTATTTT. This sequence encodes CASSQDVPASGGTSTDTQYF.

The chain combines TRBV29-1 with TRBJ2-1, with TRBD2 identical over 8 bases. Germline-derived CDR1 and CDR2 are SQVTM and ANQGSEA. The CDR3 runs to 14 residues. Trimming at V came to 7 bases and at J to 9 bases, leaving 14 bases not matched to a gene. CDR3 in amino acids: CSGRSGGHRGEQFF. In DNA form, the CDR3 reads TGCAGCGGTCGAAGCGGGGGCCACCGGGGTGAGCAGTTCTTC.

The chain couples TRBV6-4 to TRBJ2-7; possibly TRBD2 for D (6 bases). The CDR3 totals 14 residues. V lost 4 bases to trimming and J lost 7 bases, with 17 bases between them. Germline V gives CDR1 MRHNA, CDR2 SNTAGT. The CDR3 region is CASSVENTAGEQYF. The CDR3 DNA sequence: TGTGCCAGCAGTGTCGAAAATACCGCGGGGGAGCAGTACTTC.

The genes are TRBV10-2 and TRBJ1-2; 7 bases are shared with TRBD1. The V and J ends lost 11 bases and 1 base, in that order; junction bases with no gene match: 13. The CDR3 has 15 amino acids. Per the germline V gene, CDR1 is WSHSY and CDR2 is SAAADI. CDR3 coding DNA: TGCGCCGTTCTGGCGGGGACAGTTGATAACTATGGCTACACCTTC. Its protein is CAVLAGTVDNYGYTF.